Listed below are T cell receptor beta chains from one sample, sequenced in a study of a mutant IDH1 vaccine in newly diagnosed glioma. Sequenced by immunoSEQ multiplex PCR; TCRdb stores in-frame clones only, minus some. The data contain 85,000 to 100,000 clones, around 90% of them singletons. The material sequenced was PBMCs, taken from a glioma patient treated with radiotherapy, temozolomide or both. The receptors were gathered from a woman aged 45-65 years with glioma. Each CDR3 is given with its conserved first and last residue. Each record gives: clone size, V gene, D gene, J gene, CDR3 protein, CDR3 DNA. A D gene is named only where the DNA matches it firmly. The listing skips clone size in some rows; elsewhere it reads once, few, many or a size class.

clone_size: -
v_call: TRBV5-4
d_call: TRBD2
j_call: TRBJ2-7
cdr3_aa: CASSLNLAGGRVNEQYF
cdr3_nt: TGTGCCAGCAGCTTGAACCTAGCGGGGGGCCGCGTGAACGAGCAGTACTTC

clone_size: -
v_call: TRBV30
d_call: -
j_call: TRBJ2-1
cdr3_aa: CAWRGYHNEQFF
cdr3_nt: TGTGCCTGGAGGGGCTACCACAATGAGCAGTTCTTC

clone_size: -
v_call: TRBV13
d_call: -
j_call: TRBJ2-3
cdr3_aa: CASSSRGLATDTQYF
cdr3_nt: TGTGCCAGCAGCTCAAGGGGACTCGCAACAGATACGCAGTATTTT

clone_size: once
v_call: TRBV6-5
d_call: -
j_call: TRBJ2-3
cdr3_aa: CASSWLRTSTDTQYF
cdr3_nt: TGTGCCAGCAGTTGGTTGAGGACTAGCACAGATACGCAGTATTTT

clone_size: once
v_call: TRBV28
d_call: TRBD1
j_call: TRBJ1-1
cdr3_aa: CASRIIQGRNTEAFF
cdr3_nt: TGTGCCAGCAGAATTATACAGGGGAGGAACACTGAAGCTTTCTTT

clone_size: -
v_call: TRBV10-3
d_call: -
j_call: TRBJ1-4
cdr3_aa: CAISESPGDNEKLFF
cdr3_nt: TGTGCCATCAGTGAGTCGCCAGGGGATAATGAAAAACTGTTTTTT

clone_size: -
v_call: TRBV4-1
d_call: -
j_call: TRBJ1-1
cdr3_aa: CASSQFDRLNTEAFF
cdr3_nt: TGCGCCAGCAGCCAATTCGACAGGCTGAACACTGAAGCTTTCTTT

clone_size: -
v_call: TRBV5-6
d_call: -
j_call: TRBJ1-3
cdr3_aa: CASSRVPGHHSGNTIYF
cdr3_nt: TGTGCCAGCAGCCGCGTCCCGGGACATCACTCTGGAAACACCATATATTTT

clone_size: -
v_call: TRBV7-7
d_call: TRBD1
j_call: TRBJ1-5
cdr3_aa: CASSCTDRGSNQPQHF
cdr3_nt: TGTGCTAGCAGCTGCACGGACAGGGGGAGTAATCAGCCCCAGCATTTT

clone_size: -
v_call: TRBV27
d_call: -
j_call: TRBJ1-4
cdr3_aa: CASSLTAPNEKLFF
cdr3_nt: TGTGCCAGCAGTCTGACAGCTCCTAATGAAAAACTGTTTTTT

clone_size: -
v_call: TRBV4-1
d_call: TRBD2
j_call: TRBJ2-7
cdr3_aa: CASSQPRTSGSSEQYF
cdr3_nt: TGCGCCAGCAGCCAACCCCGGACTAGCGGGAGCAGCGAGCAGTACTTC

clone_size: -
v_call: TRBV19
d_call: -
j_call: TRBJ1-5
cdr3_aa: CASTSDTTYQPQHF
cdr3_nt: TGTGCCAGTACCTCGGACACTACATATCAGCCCCAGCATTTT

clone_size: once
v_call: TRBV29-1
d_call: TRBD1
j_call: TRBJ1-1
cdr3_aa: CSVVYRGRGALSAEAFF
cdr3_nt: TGCAGCGTTGTCTACAGGGGGCGCGGGGCCCTGAGCGCTGAAGCTTTCTTT

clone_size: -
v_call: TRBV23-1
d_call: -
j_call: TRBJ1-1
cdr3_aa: CASSQPRRGSQNTEAFF
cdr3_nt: TGCGCCAGCAGTCAGCCTCGTCGGGGCAGCCAGAACACTGAAGCTTTCTTT

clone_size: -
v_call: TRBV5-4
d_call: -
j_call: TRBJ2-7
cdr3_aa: CASSFGTPPYEQYF
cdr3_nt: TGTGCCAGCAGCTTCGGGACTCCTCCCTACGAGCAGTACTTC

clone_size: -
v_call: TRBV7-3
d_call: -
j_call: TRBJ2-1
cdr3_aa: CASSLKVRDEQFF
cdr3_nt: TGTGCCAGCAGCTTAAAAGTACGGGATGAGCAGTTCTTC

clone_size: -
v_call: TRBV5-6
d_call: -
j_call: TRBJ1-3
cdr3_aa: CASSLNSGNTIYF
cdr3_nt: TGTGCCAGCAGCTTGAACTCTGGAAACACCATATATTTT

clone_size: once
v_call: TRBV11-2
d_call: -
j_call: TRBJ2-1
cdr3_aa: CASSLDLGKGLVF
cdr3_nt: TGTGCCAGCAGCTTAGATTTAGGGAAGGGTCTGGTCTTC

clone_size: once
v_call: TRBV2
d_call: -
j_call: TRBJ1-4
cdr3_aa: CASSEEQFEKLFF
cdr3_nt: TGTGCCAGCAGTGAAGAGCAATTTGAAAAACTGTTTTTT

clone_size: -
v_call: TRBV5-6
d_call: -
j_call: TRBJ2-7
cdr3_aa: CASSRRDHSYEQYF
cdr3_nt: TGTGCCAGCAGCCGCCGGGACCACTCCTACGAGCAGTACTTC

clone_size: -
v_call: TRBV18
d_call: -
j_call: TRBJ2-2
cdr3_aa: CASSPASTGELFF
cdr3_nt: TGTGCCAGCTCACCGGCTTCGACCGGGGAGCTGTTTTTT

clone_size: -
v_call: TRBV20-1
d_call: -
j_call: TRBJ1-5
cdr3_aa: CSASSRPQHF
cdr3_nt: TGCAGTGCTAGCTCCCGGCCCCAGCATTTT

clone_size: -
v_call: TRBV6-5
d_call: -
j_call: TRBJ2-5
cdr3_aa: CASRQETQYF
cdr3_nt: TGTGCCAGCAGACAAGAGACCCAGTACTTC

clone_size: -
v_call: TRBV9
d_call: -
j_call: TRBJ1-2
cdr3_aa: CASSFRDTASRGYTF
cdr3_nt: TGTGCCAGCAGCTTCCGGGACACGGCCTCCCGAGGCTACACCTTC

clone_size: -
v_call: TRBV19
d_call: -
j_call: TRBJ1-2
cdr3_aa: CASSTRGGPNYGYTF
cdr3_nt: TGTGCCAGTAGTACCAGGGGCGGCCCAAACTATGGCTACACCTTC

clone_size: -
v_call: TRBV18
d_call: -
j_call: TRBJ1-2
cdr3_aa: CASSPGPTGGRGYTF
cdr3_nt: TGTGCCAGCTCACCCGGGCCCACCGGCGGCCGGGGCTACACCTTC

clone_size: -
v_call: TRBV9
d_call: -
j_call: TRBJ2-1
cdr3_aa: CASSVGTYNEQFF
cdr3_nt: TGTGCCAGCAGCGTAGGGACTTACAATGAGCAGTTCTTC

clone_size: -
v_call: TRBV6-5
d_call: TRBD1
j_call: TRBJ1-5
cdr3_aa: CASSYSTGANQPQHF
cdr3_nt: TGTGCCAGCAGTTACTCAACAGGGGCCAATCAGCCCCAGCATTTT

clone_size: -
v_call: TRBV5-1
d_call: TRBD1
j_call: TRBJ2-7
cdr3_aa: CASSLRQGGYEQYF
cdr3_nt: TGCGCCAGCAGCTTACGACAGGGGGGGTACGAGCAGTACTTC

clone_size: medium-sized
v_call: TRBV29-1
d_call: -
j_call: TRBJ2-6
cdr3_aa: CSTNSGANVLTF
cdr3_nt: TGCAGCACAAACTCTGGGGCCAACGTCCTGACTTTC

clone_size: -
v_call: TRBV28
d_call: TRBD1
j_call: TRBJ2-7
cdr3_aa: CASSRTGLLEQYF
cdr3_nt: TGTGCCAGCAGCCGGACAGGGCTTCTCGAGCAGTACTTC

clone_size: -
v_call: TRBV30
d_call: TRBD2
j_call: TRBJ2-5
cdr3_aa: CAWSVPGGAGTQYF
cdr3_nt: TGTGCCTGGAGTGTACCCGGGGGGGCTGGGACCCAGTACTTC

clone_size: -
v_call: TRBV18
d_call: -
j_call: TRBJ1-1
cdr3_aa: CASSPPPGRTEAFF
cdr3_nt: TGTGCCAGCTCACCACCGCCGGGGAGGACTGAAGCTTTCTTT

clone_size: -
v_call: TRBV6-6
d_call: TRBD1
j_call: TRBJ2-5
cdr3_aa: CASSSHAGTEETQYF
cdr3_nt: TGTGCCAGCAGTTCCCATGCCGGGACAGAAGAGACCCAGTACTTC

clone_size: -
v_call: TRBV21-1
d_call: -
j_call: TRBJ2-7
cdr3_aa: CASRKEEGRPHEQYF
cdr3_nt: TGTGCCAGCAGAAAGGAGGAGGGCAGGCCCCACGAGCAGTACTTC

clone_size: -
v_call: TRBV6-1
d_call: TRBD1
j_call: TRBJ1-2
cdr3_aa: CASRNDRENGYTF
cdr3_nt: TGTGCCAGCAGGAACGACAGGGAGAATGGCTACACCTTC

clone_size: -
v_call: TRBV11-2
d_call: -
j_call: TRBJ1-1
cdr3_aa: CASSLGVQMNTEAFF
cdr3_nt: TGTGCCAGCAGCTTAGGTGTACAGATGAACACTGAAGCTTTCTTT